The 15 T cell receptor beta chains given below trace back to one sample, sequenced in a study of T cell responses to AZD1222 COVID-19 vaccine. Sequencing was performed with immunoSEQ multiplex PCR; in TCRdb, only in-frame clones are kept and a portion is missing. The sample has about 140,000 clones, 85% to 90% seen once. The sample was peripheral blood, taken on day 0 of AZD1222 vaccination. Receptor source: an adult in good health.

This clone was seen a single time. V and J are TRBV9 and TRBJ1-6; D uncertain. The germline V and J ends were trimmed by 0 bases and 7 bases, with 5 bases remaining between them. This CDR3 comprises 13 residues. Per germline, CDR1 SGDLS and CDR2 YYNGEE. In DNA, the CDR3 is TGTGCCAGCAGCGTAGTCTGGAATTCACCCCTCCACTTT. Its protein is CASSVVWNSPLHF. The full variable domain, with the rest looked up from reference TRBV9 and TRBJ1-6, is DSGVTQTPKHLITATGQRVTLRCSPRSGDLSVYWYQQSLDQGLQFLIQYYNGEERAKGNILERFSAQQFPDLHSELNLSSLELGDSALYFCASSVVWNSPLHFGNGTRLTVT.

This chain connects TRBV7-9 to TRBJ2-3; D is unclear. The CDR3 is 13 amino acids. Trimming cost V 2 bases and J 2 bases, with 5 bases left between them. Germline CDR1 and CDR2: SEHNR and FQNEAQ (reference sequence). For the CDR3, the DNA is TGTGCCAGCAGCTTAATACCCACAGATACGCAGTATTTT. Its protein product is CASSLIPTDTQYF.

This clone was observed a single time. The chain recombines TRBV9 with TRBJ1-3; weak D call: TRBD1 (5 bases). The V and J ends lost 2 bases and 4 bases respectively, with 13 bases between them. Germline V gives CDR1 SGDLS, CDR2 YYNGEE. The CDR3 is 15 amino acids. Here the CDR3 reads CASSVQGSIGNTIYF. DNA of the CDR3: TGTGCCAGCAGCGTTCAGGGATCTATCGGAAACACCATATATTTT. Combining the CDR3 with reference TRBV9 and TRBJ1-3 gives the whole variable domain DSGVTQTPKHLITATGQRVTLRCSPRSGDLSVYWYQQSLDQGLQFLIQYYNGEERAKGNILERFSAQQFPDLHSELNLSSLELGDSALYFCASSVQGSIGNTIYFGEGSWLTVV.

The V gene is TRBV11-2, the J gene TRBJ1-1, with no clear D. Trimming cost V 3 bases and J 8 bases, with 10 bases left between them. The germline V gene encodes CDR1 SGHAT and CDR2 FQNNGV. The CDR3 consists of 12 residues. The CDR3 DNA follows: TGTGCCAGCAGCTTTTTACAGACCGAAGCTTTCTTT. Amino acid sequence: CASSFLQTEAFF.

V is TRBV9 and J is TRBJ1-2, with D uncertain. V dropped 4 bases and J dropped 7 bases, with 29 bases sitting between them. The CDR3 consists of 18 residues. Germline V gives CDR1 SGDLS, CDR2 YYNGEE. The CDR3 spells CASSTTPFSAFSEGGYTF. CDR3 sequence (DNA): TGTGCCAGCAGCACAACCCCCTTCTCGGCGTTTTCGGAGGGTGGCTACACCTTC.

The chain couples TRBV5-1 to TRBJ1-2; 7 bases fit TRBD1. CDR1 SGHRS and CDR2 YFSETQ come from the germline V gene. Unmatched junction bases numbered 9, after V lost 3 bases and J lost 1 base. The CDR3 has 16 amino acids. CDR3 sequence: CASSWDGQVINYGYTF. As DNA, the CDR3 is TGCGCCAGCAGCTGGGACGGACAGGTGATTAACTATGGCTACACCTTC.

For the CDR3, the DNA is TGTGCCAGCAGTTCGGGACTAGTTAGGTACGAGCAGTACTTC. This translates into CASSSGLVRYEQYF. The chain employs TRBV28 and TRBJ2-7; the match to TRBD2 covers 8 bases. The trim removed 4 bases at V and 4 bases at J, leaving 6 bases unmatched. The CDR3 loop spans 14 amino acids. CDR1 and CDR2 from the germline V gene are MDHEN and SYDVKM. The full variable domain, its missing parts supplied by reference TRBV28 and TRBJ2-7, is DVKVTQSSRYLVKRTGEKVFLECVQDMDHENMFWYRQDPGLGLRLIYFSYDVKMKEKGDIPEGYSVSREKKERFSLILESASTNQTSMYLCASSSGLVRYEQYFGPGTRLTVT.

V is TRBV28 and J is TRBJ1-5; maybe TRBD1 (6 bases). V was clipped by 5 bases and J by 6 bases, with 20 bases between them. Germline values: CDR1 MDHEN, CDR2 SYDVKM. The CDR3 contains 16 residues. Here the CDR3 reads CASSIATTPRGQPQHF. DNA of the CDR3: TGTGCCAGCAGTATCGCCACCACGCCCAGGGGTCAGCCCCAGCATTTT.

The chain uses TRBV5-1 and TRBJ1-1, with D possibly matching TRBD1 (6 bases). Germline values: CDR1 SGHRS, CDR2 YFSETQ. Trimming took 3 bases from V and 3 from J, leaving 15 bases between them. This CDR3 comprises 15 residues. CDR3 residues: CASSSRVGADTEAFF. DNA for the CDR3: TGCGCCAGCAGCTCAAGGGTGGGGGCGGACACTGAAGCTTTCTTT.

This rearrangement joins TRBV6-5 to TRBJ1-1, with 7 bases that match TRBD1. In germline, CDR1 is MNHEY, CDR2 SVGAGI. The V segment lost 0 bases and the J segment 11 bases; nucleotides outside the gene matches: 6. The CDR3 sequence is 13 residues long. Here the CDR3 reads CASSYSGGGSAFF. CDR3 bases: TGTGCCAGCAGTTACTCAGGGGGCGGTTCGGCTTTCTTT.

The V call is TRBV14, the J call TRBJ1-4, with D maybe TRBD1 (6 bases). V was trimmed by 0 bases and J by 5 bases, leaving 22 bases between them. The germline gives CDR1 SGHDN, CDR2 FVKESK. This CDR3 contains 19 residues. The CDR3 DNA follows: TGTGCCAGCAGCCAAGATCGGGGGCAGGATGTCTTGAGAAATGAAAAACTGTTTTTT. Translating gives CASSQDRGQDVLRNEKLFF.

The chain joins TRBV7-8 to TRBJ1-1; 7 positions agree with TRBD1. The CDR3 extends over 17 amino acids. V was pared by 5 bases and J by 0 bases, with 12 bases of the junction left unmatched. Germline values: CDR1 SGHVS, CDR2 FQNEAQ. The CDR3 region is CASSLSRGALMNTEAFF. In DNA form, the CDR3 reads TGTGCCAGCAGCCTATCCAGGGGGGCCCTCATGAACACTGAAGCTTTCTTT.

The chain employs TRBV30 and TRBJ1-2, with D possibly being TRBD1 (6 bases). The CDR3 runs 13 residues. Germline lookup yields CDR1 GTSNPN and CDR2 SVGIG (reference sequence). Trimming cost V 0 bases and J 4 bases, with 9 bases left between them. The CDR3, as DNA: TGTGCCTGGAGTGTCGGAGGGGGCTATGGCTACACCTTC. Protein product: CAWSVGGGYGYTF.

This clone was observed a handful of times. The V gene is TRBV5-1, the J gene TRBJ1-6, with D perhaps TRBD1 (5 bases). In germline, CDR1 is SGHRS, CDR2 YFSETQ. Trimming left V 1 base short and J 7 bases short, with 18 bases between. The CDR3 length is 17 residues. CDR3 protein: CASSLYAQGLGNSPLHF. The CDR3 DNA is TGCGCCAGCAGCTTGTACGCGCAGGGACTGGGGAATTCACCCCTCCACTTT.

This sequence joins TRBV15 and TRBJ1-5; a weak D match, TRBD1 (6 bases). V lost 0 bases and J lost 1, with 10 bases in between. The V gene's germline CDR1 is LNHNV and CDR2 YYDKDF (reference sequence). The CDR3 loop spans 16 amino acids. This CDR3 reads CATSRDAGASNQPQHF. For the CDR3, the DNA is TGTGCCACCAGCAGAGATGCGGGGGCAAGCAATCAGCCCCAGCATTTT.